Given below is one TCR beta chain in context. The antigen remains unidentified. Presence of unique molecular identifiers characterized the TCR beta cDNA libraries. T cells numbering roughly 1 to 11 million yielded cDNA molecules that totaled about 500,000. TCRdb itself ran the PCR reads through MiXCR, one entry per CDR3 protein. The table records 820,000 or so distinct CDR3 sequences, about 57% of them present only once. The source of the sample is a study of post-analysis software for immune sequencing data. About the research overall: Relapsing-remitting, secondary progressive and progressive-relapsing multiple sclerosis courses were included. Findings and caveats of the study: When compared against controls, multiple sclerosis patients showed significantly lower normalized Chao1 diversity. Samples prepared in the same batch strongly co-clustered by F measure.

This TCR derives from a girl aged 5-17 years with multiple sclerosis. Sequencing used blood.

As DNA, the CDR3 is TGCAGTGCTGTTAGGACAGATACGCAGTATTTT. It codes for CSAVRTDTQYF. The chain links TRBV20-1 to TRBJ2-3; D remains ambiguous. The CDR3 loop spans 11 amino acids. Trimming took 5 bases from V and 3 from J, leaving 6 bases between them. Germline V gene lookup returns CDR1 DFQATT and CDR2 SNEGSKA (reference sequence).